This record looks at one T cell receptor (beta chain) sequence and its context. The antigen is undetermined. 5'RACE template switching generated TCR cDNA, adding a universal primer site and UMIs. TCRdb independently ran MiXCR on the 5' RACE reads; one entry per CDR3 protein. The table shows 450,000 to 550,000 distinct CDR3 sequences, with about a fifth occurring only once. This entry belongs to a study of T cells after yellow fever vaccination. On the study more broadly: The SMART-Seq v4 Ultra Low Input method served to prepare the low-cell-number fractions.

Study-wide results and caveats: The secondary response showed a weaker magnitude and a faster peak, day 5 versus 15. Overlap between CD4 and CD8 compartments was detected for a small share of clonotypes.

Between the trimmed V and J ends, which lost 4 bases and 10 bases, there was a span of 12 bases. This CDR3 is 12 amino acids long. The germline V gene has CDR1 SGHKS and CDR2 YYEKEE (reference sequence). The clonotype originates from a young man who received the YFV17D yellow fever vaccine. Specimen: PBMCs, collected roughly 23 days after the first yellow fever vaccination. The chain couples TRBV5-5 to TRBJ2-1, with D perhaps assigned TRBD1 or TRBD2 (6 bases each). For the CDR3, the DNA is TGTGCCAGCAGCCCAAGGGGGGAAGAGCAGTTCTTC. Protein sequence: CASSPRGEEQFF.